This T cell receptor beta chain appears in the sequencing data of a study of glioma-infiltrating T cells. Notes on the study in general: Only very few CDR3 sequences appeared in both tissue and blood.

This clonotype showed up just a few times. Its antigen is undetermined. The iRepertoire nested amplicon-rescue multiplex PCR amplified TCR alpha and beta CDR3s from RNA. TCRdb itself ran the multiplex PCR reads through MiXCR, one entry per CDR3 protein. Found here are 150,000 to 200,000 distinct CDR3 sequences, around 40% of them singletons; the top ten hold around 5%. J gave up 1 base and V 6 bases, and 8 bases lay outside the gene matches. The CDR3 is 16 amino acids. Germline V lookup: CDR1 MNHEY, CDR2 SVGEGT. This receptor was obtained from a human donor with low-grade glioma or glioblastoma, undergoing nonglioma brain surgery, or in good health (not recorded which). The chain links TRBV6-2 or TRBV6-3 to TRBJ2-1; 8 nucleotides agree with TRBD2. The material sequenced was glioma tissue, nonneoplastic brain tissue, or PBMCs (not recorded which). The CDR3 coding sequence is TGTGCCAGCAGCTCCTCGACTAGCGTTTCCTACAATGAGCAGTTCTTC. Its translation: CASSSSTSVSYNEQFF.